The clone carrying this TCR beta chain was seen a few times. This sample was taken from a study of blood T cell repertoires in COVID-19. With 5 bases clipped from V and 5 bases from J, the junction kept 14 bases outside the gene matches. This CDR3 has 18 residues. Germline CDR1 is SGHVS and CDR2 is FQNEAQ. Data came from immunoSEQ multiplex PCR; TCRdb stores just in-frame clones and leaves some out. The sample includes around 200,000 clones, roughly 85% of them seen just once. The TCR sequence derives from a man aged 40-49 years who had recovered from COVID-19. The chain recombines TRBV7-8 with TRBJ2-1; 11 bases match TRBD2. Sequencing was carried out using PBMCs or T cells enriched from blood (not recorded which). CDR3 amino acids: CASSLSPMPGLADNEQFF. DNA for the CDR3: TGTGCCAGCAGCCTCTCTCCTATGCCGGGACTAGCGGACAATGAGCAGTTCTTC.